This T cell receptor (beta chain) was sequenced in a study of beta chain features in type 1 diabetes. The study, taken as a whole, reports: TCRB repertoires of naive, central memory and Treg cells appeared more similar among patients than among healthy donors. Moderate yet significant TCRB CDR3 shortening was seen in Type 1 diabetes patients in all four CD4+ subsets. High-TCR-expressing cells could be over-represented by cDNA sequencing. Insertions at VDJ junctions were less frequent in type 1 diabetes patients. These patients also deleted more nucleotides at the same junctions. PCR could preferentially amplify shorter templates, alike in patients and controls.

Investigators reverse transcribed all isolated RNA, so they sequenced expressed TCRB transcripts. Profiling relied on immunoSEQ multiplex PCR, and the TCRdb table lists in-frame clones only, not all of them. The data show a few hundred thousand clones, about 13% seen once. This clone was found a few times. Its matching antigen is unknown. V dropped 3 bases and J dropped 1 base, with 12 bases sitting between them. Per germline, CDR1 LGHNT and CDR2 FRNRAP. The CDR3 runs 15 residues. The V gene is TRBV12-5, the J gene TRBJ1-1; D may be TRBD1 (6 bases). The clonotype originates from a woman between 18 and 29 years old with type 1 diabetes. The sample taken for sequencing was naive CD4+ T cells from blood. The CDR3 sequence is CASGFDGGGNTEAFF. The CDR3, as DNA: TGTGCTAGTGGTTTTGATGGGGGCGGGAACACTGAAGCTTTCTTT.